The sequence of this T cell receptor (beta chain) was determined in a study of blood T cell repertoires in COVID-19. Study-level background: Samples of COVID-19 (acute and convalescent) were obtained from the United States, Italy and Spain. In each case, the material was cDNA or gDNA derived from T cells, B-cell-depleted T cells, or PBMCs.

V lost 3 bases, J lost 3 bases, and 3 bases stayed unmatched. CDR3 length: 15 residues. CDR1 and CDR2 (germline): SGHVS, FQNEAQ. Per the study methods: Nucleated cell counts were estimated from reference gene primer amplification. Only in-frame clones appear in the TCRdb table, and some are missing; sequencing was by immunoSEQ multiplex PCR. The DNA gave D and trimming, while V, J and clone size come from that table. The sample holds around 65,000 clones, more than 60% seen once. This TCR derives from a woman at least 80 years old with active or convalescent COVID-19. Sample: peripheral blood. The V call is TRBV7-8, the J call TRBJ1-2; 11 bases fit TRBD1. CDR3 bases: TGTGCCAGCAGCTTGTTGGGACAGGGGGACTATGGCTACACCTTC. As protein: CASSLLGQGDYGYTF.